A selection of T cell receptor beta chains follows, all from one sample in a study of T cell repertoires in cytomegalovirus infection. One entry per CDR3 protein results from TCRdb running MiXCR on the reads. Among about 900,000 distinct CDR3 sequences listed, 30% to 40% were seen once. These receptors have no identified antigens. Sequenced here: cultured CD8+ T cells from PBMCs, sampled from culture after CMV antigen stimulation. The receptors come from a human donor in good health (CMV status not recorded). Some clones in this sample may be carry-over from other donors' samples. Each CDR3 is given with its conserved first and last residue. Fields, in order: D gene, clone size, J gene, V gene, CDR3 DNA, CDR3 protein. D genes are given only for firm matches. Clone size is shown for a subset of rows, as once, few, many or a class of expanded clone.

. | . | TRBJ2-1 | TRBV18 | TGTGCCAGCTCACCAAAACAGGGCCCTACCCTCAATGAGCAGTTCTTC | CASSPKQGPTLNEQFF
. | . | TRBJ2-3 | TRBV7-9 | TGTGCCAGCAGCTTACCCCCGGGGGCCAGCACAGATACGCAGTATTTT | CASSLPPGASTDTQYF
. | few | TRBJ2-3 | TRBV27 | TGTGCCAGCAGTTTCGTCAGGAGCACAGATACGCAGTATTTT | CASSFVRSTDTQYF
. | . | TRBJ2-5 | TRBV10-1 | TGCGCCAGCAGCTCGATCGGACAGTACCAAGAGACCCAGTACTTC | CASSSIGQYQETQYF
. | few | TRBJ1-5 | TRBV9 | TGTGCCAGCAGCGTTGAGGGTAGCTCAAATCAGCCCCAGCATTTT | CASSVEGSSNQPQHF
. | . | TRBJ1-2 | TRBV6-5 | TGTGCCAGCAGTTACTCCACCCGTGGAGACGGAAGCTATGGCTACACCTTC | CASSYSTRGDGSYGYTF
. | few | TRBJ1-1 | TRBV27 | TGTGCCAGCAGTCCCGGTGGTGTAGCTTTCTTT | CASSPGGVAFF
. | . | TRBJ2-5 | TRBV7-2 | TGTGCCAGCAGCCCGGGGGTGACCCAAGAGACCCAGTACTTC | CASSPGVTQETQYF
. | . | TRBJ2-5 | TRBV28 | TGTGCCAGCAGTTTAAAGAGGGGCAGGGGAAGGGAGACCCAGTACTTC | CASSLKRGRGRETQYF
. | . | TRBJ2-7 | TRBV15 | TGTGCCACCAGCAGAGCCTCAGCCGACGAGCAGTACTTC | CATSRASADEQYF
. | few | TRBJ2-2 | TRBV7-9 | TGTGCCAGCAGCTTAGTGGCAGCGAACACCGGGGAGCTGTTTTTT | CASSLVAANTGELFF
TRBD2 | . | TRBJ2-3 | TRBV7-9 | TGTGCCAGCAGCTTTTTTCTAGCGGGGGGCCCAGATACGCAGTATTTT | CASSFFLAGGPDTQYF
. | few | TRBJ2-7 | TRBV7-7 | TGTGCTAGCAGTTTGACGGGGCTGGGGGAGCAGTACTTC | CASSLTGLGEQYF
. | . | TRBJ2-4 | TRBV7-9 | TGTGCCAGCAGCTTAGCGGGCCCCCAGGACATTCAGTACTTC | CASSLAGPQDIQYF
. | . | TRBJ2-3 | TRBV27 | TGTGCCAGCAGTTTAAATAGACGGGGAGATACGCAGTATTTT | CASSLNRRGDTQYF
. | many | TRBJ1-2 | TRBV7-8 | TGTGCCAGCAGCTACGACAGGAGGGATGGCTACACCTTC | CASSYDRRDGYTF
TRBD1 | . | TRBJ1-2 | TRBV6-2/TRBV6-3 | TGTGCCAGCAGTTATACCGGGACAGTGCTTAACTATGGCTACACCTTC | CASSYTGTVLNYGYTF
. | many | TRBJ1-5 | TRBV12-3/TRBV12-4 | TGTGCCAGCAGCTCTGGACCGGTAAATCAGCCCCAGCATTTT | CASSSGPVNQPQHF
. | once | TRBJ1-1 | TRBV29-1 | TGCAGCGTTGAAGACGGGCCTAGCTACATGAACACTGAAGCTTTCTTT | CSVEDGPSYMNTEAFF
. | many | TRBJ1-1 | TRBV19 | TGTGCCAGTAAGGAGGTTGGACACCCGAACACTGAAGCTTTCTTT | CASKEVGHPNTEAFF
. | few | TRBJ2-3 | TRBV7-9 | TGTGCCAGCAGCCCGTCCGTCGGGACAGATACGCAGTATTTT | CASSPSVGTDTQYF
TRBD1 | many | TRBJ2-3 | TRBV7-2 | TGTGCCAGCAGCTTACAGGACAGGGGGCTGCCAGATACGCAGTATTTT | CASSLQDRGLPDTQYF
. | . | TRBJ1-1 | TRBV19 | TGTGCCAGTAGTAGGGACCTTCGGCTTCAGAACACTGAAGCTTTCTTT | CASSRDLRLQNTEAFF
. | once | TRBJ1-2 | TRBV11-2 | TGTGCCAGCAGCTTAGATGGCCCCACGACAGGACACTATGGCTACACCTTC | CASSLDGPTTGHYGYTF
TRBD1 | few | TRBJ2-2 | TRBV20-1 | TGCAGTGCTACCCGTCGGGACAGGGCTTGGGAGCTGTTTTTT | CSATRRDRAWELFF
. | . | TRBJ1-2 | TRBV6-5 | TGTGCCAGCAGTTACACGGGACTGAACTATGGCTACACCTTC | CASSYTGLNYGYTF
. | . | TRBJ2-7 | TRBV28 | TGTGCCAGCAGTAAAGCTTACCGAGTGGAGCAGTACTTC | CASSKAYRVEQYF
TRBD2 | many | TRBJ2-1 | TRBV7-8 | TGTGCCAGCAGCGATAGCGGGGTTACCTACAATGAGCAGTTCTTC | CASSDSGVTYNEQFF
. | . | TRBJ1-1 | TRBV6-6 | TGTGCCAGCAGAAGTGGGGGGCCTGAAGCTTTCTTT | CASRSGGPEAFF
. | . | TRBJ2-1 | TRBV7-9 | TGTGCCGGCAGCTTACAGTCCTACAATGAGCAGTTCTTC | CAGSLQSYNEQFF
. | few | TRBJ2-1 | TRBV19 | TGTGCCAGTAGCGCCCGGGGGGCATCACGTTTC | CASSARGASRF
TRBD2 | few | TRBJ2-1 | TRBV28 | TGTGCCAGCAGTCCAATAACTAGCGGTTACAATGAGCAGTTCTTC | CASSPITSGYNEQFF
TRBD1 | few | TRBJ2-2 | TRBV7-8 | TGTGCCAGCAGCTTAGGGGGGACAGGGGGCGAAGGGGACACCGGGGAGCTGTTTTTT | CASSLGGTGGEGDTGELFF
. | few | TRBJ1-2 | TRBV6-2/TRBV6-3 | TGTGCCAGCAAGAGCAATGGCTACACCTTC | CASKSNGYTF
. | few | TRBJ2-5 | TRBV6-1 | TGTGCCAGCAGCCATAGGGCGGGGAGCGTCCAAGAGACCCAGTACTTC | CASSHRAGSVQETQYF
TRBD1 | . | TRBJ1-5 | TRBV4-1 | TGCGCCAGCAGCCAAGAGAGACAGGGGAATCAGCCCCAGCATTTT | CASSQERQGNQPQHF
. | . | TRBJ2-7 | TRBV5-8 | TGTGCCAGCACCCCGCGCTGGTACGAGCAGTACTTC | CASTPRWYEQYF
TRBD2 | many | TRBJ2-2 | TRBV7-9 | TGTGCCTCCTCCCCCGGGACTAGCGGGCCCCAGGGCACCGGGGAGCTGTTTTTT | CASSPGTSGPQGTGELFF
. | once | TRBJ2-1 | TRBV15 | TGTGCCACCAGCAGCCGACTCCACAATGAGCAGTTCTTC | CATSSRLHNEQFF
TRBD1 | . | TRBJ1-1 | TRBV7-9 | TGTGCCAGCAGCTTCGACAGGGAATTGGACACTGAAGCTTTCTTT | CASSFDRELDTEAFF
. | few | TRBJ2-7 | TRBV7-6 | TGTGCCAGCAGCTTACAAGCGAGCGAGCAGTACTTC | CASSLQASEQYF
. | . | TRBJ2-7 | TRBV5-5 | TGTGCCAGCAGCTTGTGGACTTTAAGCTCCTACGAGCAGTACTTC | CASSLWTLSSYEQYF
. | . | TRBJ1-2 | TRBV7-9 | TGTGCCAGCAGCTTAACGCGCGGGCCGGGCTATGGCTACACCTTC | CASSLTRGPGYGYTF
. | few | TRBJ2-7 | TRBV14 | TGTGCCAGCAGCCAAGCAGGGATCGAGCAGTACTTC | CASSQAGIEQYF
. | . | TRBJ2-2 | TRBV18 | TGTGCCAGCTCACCTAGCTGGCGGGACAGTTACACCGGGGAGCTGTTTTTT | CASSPSWRDSYTGELFF
. | . | TRBJ1-1 | TRBV19 | TGTGCCAGTAGTTCGGAGGGGGGGGACCTGAACACTGAAGCTTTCTTT | CASSSEGGDLNTEAFF